A selection of T cell receptor beta chains follows, all from one sample in a study of T-cell reconstitution after alpha-beta-depleted transplantation in children. TCRdb re-called the PCR reads through MiXCR, storing one row per CDR3 protein. The data contain over 150,000 distinct CDR3 sequences, 6.3% of them seen just once; the ten biggest clones take up approximately 4.1%. Source: PBMCs, taken before TCRalphabeta/CD19-depleted stem cell transplant. The receptors here all came from a girl in the first two years of life with combined immunodeficiency, due to receive a stem cell transplant. The CDR3 runs from the conserved cysteine through the conserved F or W. The D gene is left open where the match is weak. Clone size is shown for a subset of rows, as once, few, many or a class of expanded clone.

CDR3nt: TGCGCCAGCAGCCAAGATTTCCATTCGGGGCAGCCCCAGCATTTT
CDR3aa: CASSQDFHSGQPQHF
abundance: few
j_gene: TRBJ1-5
v_gene: TRBV4-3
d_gene: NA

CDR3nt: TGCGCCAGCAGCCAAGTGGTTTCGAGGGTTCTCTCCGAGCAGTACTTC
CDR3aa: CASSQVVSRVLSEQYF
abundance: many
j_gene: TRBJ2-7
v_gene: TRBV4-1
d_gene: NA

CDR3nt: TGTGCCAGCAGTTCAGTGGGACGAAAGTACTTC
CDR3aa: CASSSVGRKYF
abundance: many
j_gene: TRBJ2-7
v_gene: TRBV6-2/TRBV6-3
d_gene: NA

CDR3nt: TGTGCCAGCAGCTTAGTTTCGGGGACTAGCGCTGTTAACACAGATACGCAGTATTTT
CDR3aa: CASSLVSGTSAVNTDTQYF
abundance: NA
j_gene: TRBJ2-3
v_gene: TRBV7-8
d_gene: TRBD2

CDR3nt: TGCGCCAGCAGCCAAGATAGGGCAGTGCTCCATTCACCCCTCCACTTT
CDR3aa: CASSQDRAVLHSPLHF
abundance: many
j_gene: TRBJ1-6
v_gene: TRBV4-3
d_gene: NA

CDR3nt: TGTGCCAGCAGCCGATCCTACGAGCAGTACTTC
CDR3aa: CASSRSYEQYF
abundance: many
j_gene: TRBJ2-7
v_gene: TRBV28
d_gene: NA

CDR3nt: TGTGCCAGCAGTGAATCTCCCTTCTCTGGAAACACCATATATTTT
CDR3aa: CASSESPFSGNTIYF
abundance: many
j_gene: TRBJ1-3
v_gene: TRBV25-1
d_gene: NA

CDR3nt: TGCAGTGCTAGAGATGCTGTCCCGGGGGACTACAATGAGCAGTTCTTC
CDR3aa: CSARDAVPGDYNEQFF
abundance: NA
j_gene: TRBJ2-1
v_gene: TRBV20-1
d_gene: NA

CDR3nt: TGTGCCATCAGTGAGGCCCTAGCCAAAAACATTCAGTACTTC
CDR3aa: CAISEALAKNIQYF
abundance: many
j_gene: TRBJ2-4
v_gene: TRBV10-3
d_gene: NA

CDR3nt: TGTGCTAGTGGGGCGGCTCAATCCTACAATGAGCAGTTCTTC
CDR3aa: CASGAAQSYNEQFF
abundance: many
j_gene: TRBJ2-1
v_gene: TRBV12-5
d_gene: NA

CDR3nt: TGTGCCAGCAGCCAAGGACTAGCGGGCTGGACCGGGGAGCTGTTTTTT
CDR3aa: CASSQGLAGWTGELFF
abundance: many
j_gene: TRBJ2-2
v_gene: TRBV3-1
d_gene: TRBD2

CDR3nt: TGTGCCAGCAGCCCAGGACAGGGGGCCTGGTCTAATCAGCCCCAGCATTTT
CDR3aa: CASSPGQGAWSNQPQHF
abundance: many
j_gene: TRBJ1-5
v_gene: TRBV6-1
d_gene: TRBD1

CDR3nt: TGTGCTAGCAGCTTAGGCCGACTAGCGACAGATACGCAGTATTTT
CDR3aa: CASSLGRLATDTQYF
abundance: NA
j_gene: TRBJ2-3
v_gene: TRBV7-7
d_gene: TRBD2

CDR3nt: TGTGCCAGCAGAGGCAGGGGCCTTGGCACAGATACGCAGTATTTT
CDR3aa: CASRGRGLGTDTQYF
abundance: many
j_gene: TRBJ2-3
v_gene: TRBV12-3/TRBV12-4
d_gene: NA

CDR3nt: TGTGCCAGCTGGGGCTACAATGAGCAGTTCTTC
CDR3aa: CASWGYNEQFF
abundance: many
j_gene: TRBJ2-1
v_gene: TRBV12-3/TRBV12-4
d_gene: NA

CDR3nt: TGTGCCAGCAGTTTACTACAGGGCGACACCGGGGAGCTGTTTTTT
CDR3aa: CASSLLQGDTGELFF
abundance: many
j_gene: TRBJ2-2
v_gene: TRBV27
d_gene: NA

CDR3nt: TGCAGTGCTAATCGGATCTCGGACCCCACTCCGTACGAGCAGTACTTC
CDR3aa: CSANRISDPTPYEQYF
abundance: many
j_gene: TRBJ2-7
v_gene: TRBV20-1
d_gene: NA

CDR3nt: TGTGCCAGCAGCTTGACGTTTCCGGGGCGTAATTCACCCCTCCACTTT
CDR3aa: CASSLTFPGRNSPLHF
abundance: NA
j_gene: TRBJ1-6
v_gene: TRBV5-8
d_gene: NA

CDR3nt: TGCAGCGTTGTCCTGGGACTCACCACCTACGAGCAGTACTTC
CDR3aa: CSVVLGLTTYEQYF
abundance: many
j_gene: TRBJ2-7
v_gene: TRBV29-1
d_gene: NA